The text below deals with one TCR beta chain. It is unclear where the CDR3 begins or ends on the DNA, so no DNA is shown, and the CDR3 is as TCRdb lists it. Aged 18 to 65, hyperthyroidism patients had new diagnoses of under 2 months' duration. The sample belongs to a study of Graves' ophthalmopathy and Graves' hyperthyroidism. As the template, RNA transcripts were used to amplify TCR beta CDR3 regions. An initial RT-PCR round employing HTBI primers preceded a second-round multiplex PCR. TCRdb re-analysed the multiplex PCR reads in MiXCR, keeping a single row per CDR3 protein. This sample has 500,000 to 600,000 distinct CDR3 sequences, with under 40% found just once. The CDR3 numbers 15 amino acids, ends counted. Germline-derived CDR1 and CDR2 are KGHSH and LQKENI.

This sequence joins TRBV18 and TRBJ2-5; the table's D call of TRBD2 was not tested on the DNA. Sequenced input: peripheral blood or thyroid tissue (not recorded which). The TCR was taken from an adult man with Graves' hyperthyroidism. CDR3: CASSPEGTSVRVQYF.